This TCR beta chain was retrieved from a study of T cells in Graves' hyperthyroidism and ophthalmopathy. RNA transcripts gave rise to amplified TCR beta CDR3 regions. The HTBI primer set was used in a first-round RT-PCR of the TCR CDR3. One entry per CDR3 protein results from TCRdb running MiXCR on the multiplex PCR reads. The data show 650,000 to 800,000 distinct CDR3 sequences, about 45% seen once. A word on this clonotype: Antigen unknown. An end of the junction does not agree with germline; a read error may underlie this.

Per germline, CDR1 SEHNR and CDR2 FQNEAQ (reference sequence). The CDR3 extends over 12 amino acids. Study outcomes and limitations: Ophthalmopathy got predicted by the model a median roughly six months before its onset. Most clonotypes that expanded in the thyroid above 0.001 also showed up in blood.

The chain joins TRBV7-9 to TRBJ1-5; 7 bases match TRBD1. The clonotype comes from an adult man with Graves' disease, either hyperthyroidism or ophthalmopathy (not recorded which). The material sequenced was peripheral blood or thyroid tissue (not recorded which). The CDR3 region has the DNA TGTGCCAGCAGCAGTCCGGGACAGCCTATGAATTTT. Translating it yields CASSSPGQPMNF.